This TCR beta chain was identified during a study of shared clonotypes between healthy human individuals. CDR3 size: 14 residues. Trimming left V 2 bases short and J 4 bases short, with 9 bases between. The V gene's germline CDR1 is SGHTA and CDR2 FQGNSA. As for this clone: Its specificity is unknown.

In the source study's methods: Filtering differed for immunoSEQ, which gave only junction sequences without quality scores. Profiling relied on immunoSEQ multiplex PCR, and the TCRdb table lists in-frame clones only, not all of them. V and J calls and clone size come straight from that table; D and trimming were deduced from the DNA. The table shows about 480,000 clones, with roughly 85% occurring only once. Regarding the study as a whole: An expected dependence of interdonor clonotype sharing on sequencing depth was noted.

None of the donors, who were healthy HIV-negative adults, had recently had acute infections or vaccinations. This receptor was taken from a woman aged 40 to 49 in good health. Some clones in this sample may be carry-over from other donors' samples. The sample taken for sequencing was PBMCs. The chain links TRBV7-2 to TRBJ2-1; a possible D gene is TRBD1 (6 bases). The DNA of the CDR3 is TGTGCCAGCAGCTTACAAGGACAGTACAATGAGCAGTTCTTC. Protein product: CASSLQGQYNEQFF.